This T cell receptor (beta chain) comes out of a study of CD8+CD57+ T cells in acquired aplastic anemia. Study context: Sorting CD4+ and CD8+ cells gave DNA averaging approximately 3 ug. Notes on the study in general: Patients had approximately 29 CD8+ CDR3 sequences in common with controls (the shared set). Controls did not differ significantly from patients in CD8+ Simpson's diversity.

Before being chosen for sequencing, patients had shown CD8+CD57+ cell expansion by flow cytometry. Patients uniformly had severe acquired aplastic anemia. V lost 7 bases to trimming and J lost 6 bases, with 12 bases between them. The CDR3 spans 13 residues. This clonotype has ten or more counts. The antigen is not known. The use of genomic DNA as template underpinned the TCR beta VDJ and CDR3 profiling. TCRdb re-derived calls from the reads in MiXCR, one entry per CDR3 protein. The sample records fewer than 200,000 distinct CDR3 sequences, approximately 48% being singletons. Sequencing used sorted CD4+, CD8+, or CD8+CD57+ T cells (not recorded which) from PBMCs. The TCR was taken from a human donor with aplastic anemia. The V and J genes are TRBV12-3 or TRBV12-4 and TRBJ1-4; D remains ambiguous. The CDR3 protein is CASTPELHEKLFF. The CDR3 nucleotides are TGTGCCAGCACCCCTGAACTACATGAAAAACTGTTTTTT.